This T cell receptor beta chain was retrieved from a study of cytomegalovirus exposure and HLA in healthy donors. Study-level findings and limits: A link between a missense DCLRE1C variant and TCR beta V- and J-gene trimming emerged from a later analysis.

Concerning this clone itself: Its antigen is still unknown.

This CDR3 comprises 17 residues. Losses at the gene ends were 5 bases for V and 4 bases for J; bases not matched to a gene: 14. Germline CDR1 and CDR2: LNHDA and SQIVND (reference sequence). In the PCR, 60 Vbeta and 13 Jbeta primers were used. This table comes from immunoSEQ multiplex PCR, and its TCRdb copy is limited to in-frame clones, with some not included. The table shows approximately 190,000 clones, with roughly 80% occurring only once. Sequencing was performed on PBMCs. The chain uses TRBV19 and TRBJ1-2, with 9 bases lining up with TRBD1. The sequence was obtained from a woman aged 18 to 35 in good health and CMV-seronegative. This CDR3 is CASSHSGQGHDSYGYTF. The DNA for the CDR3 is TGTGCCAGTAGTCATTCGGGACAGGGACATGATAGCTATGGCTACACCTTC.